Following are 12 T cell receptor beta chains from one sample sequenced in a study of blood T cell repertoires in COVID-19. Using immunoSEQ multiplex PCR, the repertoire was profiled, and TCRdb retains in-frame clones only, with some absent. The data hold some 320,000 clones, with 88% observed a single time. What was sequenced was peripheral blood. These receptors originate from a woman younger than 45 who had recovered from COVID-19.

This clone came up once. The chain joins TRBV6-2 or TRBV6-3 to TRBJ2-3, with TRBD2 matching 14 bases. The germline V gene has CDR1 MNHEY and CDR2 SVGEGT. This CDR3 spans 17 amino acids. J was trimmed by 5 bases and V by 6 bases; bases with no gene match: 10. In DNA form, the CDR3 reads TGTGCCAGCAGCTTTGAGAGGGGACTAGCGGGGGTAGATACGCAGTATTTT. Its translation: CASSFERGLAGVDTQYF.

This sequence joins TRBV7-6 and TRBJ1-1, with D perhaps matching TRBD1 (5 bases). The germline V gene encodes CDR1 SGHVS and CDR2 FNYEAQ. The CDR3 totals 13 residues. Trimming shortened V by 5 bases and J by 2 bases, and 9 bases separated the two germline ends. CDR3 in DNA: TGTGCCAGCAGCCTGACAGATAACACTGAAGCTTTCTTT. This sequence encodes CASSLTDNTEAFF.

CDR3 in amino acids: CASSQDRIAGEMADTQYF. Here the CDR3 DNA reads TGTGCCAGCAGCCAAGATAGGATAGCGGGGGAAATGGCAGATACGCAGTATTTT. The chain is built from TRBV3-1 (or the pseudogene TRBV3-2) and TRBJ2-3, with TRBD2 matching over 9 bases. V was clipped by 0 bases and J by 4 bases; unmatched bases: 11. Germline lookup yields CDR1 LGHDT and CDR2 YNNKEL (reference sequence). This CDR3 region has 18 residues.

The J gene is TRBJ1-1, the V gene TRBV19; 10 bases map to TRBD1. This CDR3 is 16 amino acids long. Germline V gives CDR1 LNHDA, CDR2 SQIVND (reference sequence). The trim removed 6 bases at V and 4 bases at J, leaving 11 bases unmatched. The CDR3 DNA reads as TGTGCCAGTAGGGTGGAGGGACAGGGGTCGAGCACTGAAGCTTTCTTT. It codes for CASRVEGQGSSTEAFF.

This clone was counted between two and nine times. The V call is TRBV7-9, the J call TRBJ2-7, with D tentatively TRBD2 (6 bases). This CDR3 contains 15 residues. Germline assignment: CDR1 SEHNR and CDR2 FQNEAQ (reference sequence). V lost 3 bases and J lost 2, with 14 bases in between. CDR3 sequence reads: CASSFFLGGTYEQYF. In DNA, the CDR3 is TGTGCCAGCAGCTTCTTCTTGGGGGGAACCTACGAGCAGTACTTC.

CDR3 DNA: TGCAGCGTTGCCCAACTCGGACTAGCGGATAGCACAGATACGCAGTATTTT. Translated: CSVAQLGLADSTDTQYF. The chain recombines TRBV29-1 with TRBJ2-3; 10 bases agree with TRBD2. There are 17 residues in the CDR3. From germline, CDR1 is SQVTM and CDR2 ANQGSEA. The V segment lost 4 bases and the J segment 0 bases; nucleotides outside the gene matches: 10.

The chain couples TRBV7-2 to TRBJ2-3; 7 bases are shared with TRBD2. V lost 2 bases, J lost 0 bases, and 8 bases stayed unmatched. Looked up from germline, CDR1 is SGHTA and CDR2 is FQGNSA. The CDR3 has 17 amino acids. The CDR3 DNA reads as TGTGCCAGCAGCTTATACGGGGGGTCAACGAGCACAGATACGCAGTATTTT. It codes for CASSLYGGSTSTDTQYF.

V and J are TRBV6-5 and TRBJ2-7; tentatively, D is TRBD1 (5 bases). With 0 bases removed from V and 2 bases from J, the gap between germline ends came to 14 bases. This CDR3 has 16 residues. From germline, CDR1 is MNHEY and CDR2 SVGAGI. CDR3 amino acids: CASSYSISARAYEQYF. The CDR3, as DNA: TGTGCCAGCAGTTACTCGATTTCAGCCAGGGCCTACGAGCAGTACTTC.

This sequence joins TRBV15 and TRBJ2-7; 7 bases fit TRBD1. Trimming removed 5 bases from V and 2 bases from J; junction bases left unmatched: 6. Germline V CDR1 and CDR2: LNHNV, YYDKDF (reference sequence). The CDR3 is 14 residues long. The CDR3 protein is CATSLGQRTYEQYF. For the CDR3, the DNA is TGTGCCACCAGCCTGGGACAGAGAACCTACGAGCAGTACTTC.

The chain carries TRBV2 and TRBJ1-6; tentative D call: TRBD1 (5 bases). Germline CDR1 SNHLY, CDR2 FYNNEI. Trimming removed 7 bases from V and 6 bases from J, with 19 bases in between. The CDR3 sequence is 16 residues long. Here the CDR3 reads CASKSRVSLSNSPLHF. CDR3 bases: TGTGCCAGCAAATCCAGGGTCTCCTTATCTAATTCACCCCTCCACTTT.

This clone has only one observation. This chain links TRBV15 with TRBJ1-4, with D tentatively TRBD1 (5 bases). V was shortened by 1 base and J by 5 bases, with 17 bases between the two germline ends. CDR1 is LNHNV, CDR2 YYDKDF, per germline (reference sequence). The CDR3 runs to 17 residues. DNA of the CDR3: TGTGCCACCAGCAGAGGCTTCCGGGGGGGAAGGAATGAAAAACTGTTTTTT. Residues: CATSRGFRGGRNEKLFF.

The V gene is TRBV5-1, the J gene TRBJ2-7, with TRBD1 matching 7 bases. The germline V gene encodes CDR1 SGHRS and CDR2 YFSETQ. The CDR3 totals 14 residues. The J segment lost 5 bases and the V segment lost 0 bases, leaving 5 bases of the junction unmatched. CDR3 residues: CASSLGGGSDEQYF. For the CDR3, the DNA is TGCGCCAGCAGCTTGGGAGGGGGCTCGGACGAGCAGTACTTC.